This TCR beta chain stems from a study of PD-1 blockade in mismatch repair-deficient tumors. Study-wide context: Patients had approximately 13 mismatch repair-deficient cancer types, all previously treated and progressing. Whole-study findings and limits: Rapid post-treatment expansion, then contraction, generally preceding radiologic response, marked tumor-resident clones.

All patients were mismatch repair deficient, assessed by either PCR or immunohistochemistry. Three pembrolizumab responders had their TCRs sequenced. Germline loops: CDR1 SGHNT, CDR2 YENEEA. Trimming cost V 3 bases and J 0 bases, with 3 bases left between them. CDR3 length: 14 residues. TCRdb's table, derived via immunoSEQ multiplex PCR, lists solely in-frame clones and lacks some. The sample carries around 100,000 clones, 82% recorded once. A word on this clone: Antigen: not known.

The V gene is TRBV11-3, the J gene TRBJ2-6, with unresolved D. This sequence originates from an adult with mismatch repair-deficient cancer. The starting material was peripheral blood, obtained about eight months after starting pembrolizumab. CDR3 amino acids: CASSLASGANVLTF. CDR3 nucleotide sequence: TGTGCCAGCAGCTTGGCCTCTGGGGCCAACGTCCTGACTTTC. The variable domain in full, completed from reference TRBV11-3 and TRBJ2-6, reads EAGVVQSPRYKIIEKKQPVAFWCNPISGHNTLYWYLQNLGQGPELLIRYENEEAVDDSQLPKDRFSAERLKGVDSTLKIQPAELGDSAVYLCASSLASGANVLTFGAGSRLTVL.